This TCR beta chain emerged from a study of T cell repertoires in cytomegalovirus infection. At the level of the study: Public TCR beta signatures marked donors with CMV infection and the matching HLA.

CDR3 length: 15 amino acids. V lost 3 bases and J lost 3, with 13 bases in between. Germline CDR1 and CDR2: SGDLS and YYNGEE. MiXCR, applied by TCRdb to the reads, yields one record per CDR3 protein. The profile shows 740,000 or so distinct CDR3 sequences, 35% to 45% of them singletons. The J gene is TRBJ1-5, the V gene TRBV9; no definite D call. The TCR comes from a human donor in good health (CMV status not recorded). Some clones in this sample may be carry-over from other donors' samples. Sequencing was carried out using PBMCs. The CDR3, as DNA: TGTGCCAGCAGCGCGACGAACACTATCAATCAGCCCCAGCATTTT. It codes for CASSATNTINQPQHF.